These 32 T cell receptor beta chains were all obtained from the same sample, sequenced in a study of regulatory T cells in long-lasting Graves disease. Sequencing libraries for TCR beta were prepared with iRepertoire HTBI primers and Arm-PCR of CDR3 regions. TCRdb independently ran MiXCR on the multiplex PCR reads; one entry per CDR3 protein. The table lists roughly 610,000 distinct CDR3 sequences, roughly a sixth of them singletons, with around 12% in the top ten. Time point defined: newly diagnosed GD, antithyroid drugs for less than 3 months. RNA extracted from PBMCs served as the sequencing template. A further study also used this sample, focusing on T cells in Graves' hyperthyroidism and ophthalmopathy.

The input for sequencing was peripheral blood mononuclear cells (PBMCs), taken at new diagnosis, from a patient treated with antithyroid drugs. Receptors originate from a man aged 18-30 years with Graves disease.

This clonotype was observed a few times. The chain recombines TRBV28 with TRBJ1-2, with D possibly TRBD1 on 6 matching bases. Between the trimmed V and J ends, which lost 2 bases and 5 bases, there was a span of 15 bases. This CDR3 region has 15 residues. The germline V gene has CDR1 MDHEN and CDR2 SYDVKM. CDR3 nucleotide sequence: TGTGCCAGCAGTTTAAGGAGGACAGAGGTTTATGGCTACACCTTC. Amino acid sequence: CASSLRRTEVYGYTF.

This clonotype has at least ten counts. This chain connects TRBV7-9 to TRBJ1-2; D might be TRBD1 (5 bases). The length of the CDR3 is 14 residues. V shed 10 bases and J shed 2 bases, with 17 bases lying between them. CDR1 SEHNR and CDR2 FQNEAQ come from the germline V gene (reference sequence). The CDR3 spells CAIQTEKINYGYTF. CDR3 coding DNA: TGTGCCATCCAGACAGAGAAAATAAACTATGGCTACACCTTC.

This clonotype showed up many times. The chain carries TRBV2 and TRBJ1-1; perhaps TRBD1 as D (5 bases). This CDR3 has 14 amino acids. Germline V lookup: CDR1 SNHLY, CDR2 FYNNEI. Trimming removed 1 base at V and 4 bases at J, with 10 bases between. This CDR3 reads CASSEGRGPTEAFF. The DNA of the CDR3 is TGTGCCAGCAGTGAAGGAAGGGGCCCCACTGAAGCTTTCTTT.

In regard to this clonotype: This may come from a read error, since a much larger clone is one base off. CDR3 sequence: CASSFWARLEEALYNEQFF. The CDR3 DNA sequence: TGTGCCAGCAGCTTCTGGGCCCGACTAGAGGAAGCCCTCTACAATGAGCAGTTCTTC. The chain is built from TRBV7-8 and TRBJ2-1, with TRBD2 as a possible D gene (6 bases). The length of the CDR3 is 19 residues. Germline V CDR1 and CDR2: SGHVS, FQNEAQ. Trimming cost V 3 bases and J 3 bases, with 24 bases left between them.

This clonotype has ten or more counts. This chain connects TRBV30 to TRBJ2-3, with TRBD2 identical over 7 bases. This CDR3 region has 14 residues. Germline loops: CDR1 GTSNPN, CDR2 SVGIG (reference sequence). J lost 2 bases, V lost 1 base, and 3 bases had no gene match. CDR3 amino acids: CAWSGAGVTDTQYF. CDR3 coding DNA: TGTGCCTGGAGTGGTGCGGGAGTCACAGATACGCAGTATTTT. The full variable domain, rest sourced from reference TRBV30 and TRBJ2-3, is SQTIHQWPATLVQPVGSPLSLECTVEGTSNPNLYWYRQAAGRGLQLLFYSVGIGQISSEVPQNLSASRPQDRQFILSSKKLLLSDSGFYLCAWSGAGVTDTQYFGPGTRLTVL.

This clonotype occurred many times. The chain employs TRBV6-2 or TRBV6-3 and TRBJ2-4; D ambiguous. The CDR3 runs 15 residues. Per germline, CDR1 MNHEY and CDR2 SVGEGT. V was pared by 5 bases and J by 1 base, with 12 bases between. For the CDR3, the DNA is TGTGCCAGCAGTAATGATCCCCATGCCAAAAACATTCAGTACTTC. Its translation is CASSNDPHAKNIQYF.

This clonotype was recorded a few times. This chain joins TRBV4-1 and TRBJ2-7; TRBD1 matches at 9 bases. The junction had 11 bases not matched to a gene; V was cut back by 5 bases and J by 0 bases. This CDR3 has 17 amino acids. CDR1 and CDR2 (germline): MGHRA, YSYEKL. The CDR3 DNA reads TGCGCCAGCAGCTCCATCGGGACAGGGACTCGCTCCTACGAGCAGTACTTC. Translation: CASSSIGTGTRSYEQYF.

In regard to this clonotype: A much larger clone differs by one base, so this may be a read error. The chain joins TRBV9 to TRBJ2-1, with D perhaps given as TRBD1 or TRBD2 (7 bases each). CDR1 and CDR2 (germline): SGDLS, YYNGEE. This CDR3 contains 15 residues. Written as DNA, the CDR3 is TGCGCCAGCAGCTTGGGAGGGGACAGCTCCTACGAGCAGTTCTTC. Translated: CASSLGGDSSYEQFF. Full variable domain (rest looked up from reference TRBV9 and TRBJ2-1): DSGVTQTPKHLITATGQRVTLRCSPRSGDLSVYWYQQSLDQGLQFLIQYYNGEERAKGNILERFSAQQFPDLHSELNLSSLELGDSALYFCASSLGGDSSYEQFFGPGTRLTVL.

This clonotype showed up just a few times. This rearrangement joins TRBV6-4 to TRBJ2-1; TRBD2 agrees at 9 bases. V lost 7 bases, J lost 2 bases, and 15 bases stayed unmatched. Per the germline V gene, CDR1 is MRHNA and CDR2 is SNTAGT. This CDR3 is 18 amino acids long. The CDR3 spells CASITSEGLAGPYNEQFF. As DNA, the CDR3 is TGTGCCAGCATCACCTCGGAGGGCCTAGCGGGACCCTACAATGAGCAGTTCTTC.

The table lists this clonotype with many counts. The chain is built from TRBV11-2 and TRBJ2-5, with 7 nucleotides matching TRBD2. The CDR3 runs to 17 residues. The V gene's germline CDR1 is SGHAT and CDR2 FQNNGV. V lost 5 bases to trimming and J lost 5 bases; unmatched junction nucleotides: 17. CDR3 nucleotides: TGTGCCAGCAGCCCTGGTGCTGCGGGGCAGGGAGGGGAGACCCAGTACTTC. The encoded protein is CASSPGAAGQGGETQYF.

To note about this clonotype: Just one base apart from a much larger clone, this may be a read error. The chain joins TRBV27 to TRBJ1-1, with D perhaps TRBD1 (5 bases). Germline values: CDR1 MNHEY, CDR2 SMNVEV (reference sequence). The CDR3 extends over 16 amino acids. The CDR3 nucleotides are TGTGCCGGCAGTTCCGTGGGACCCCTCATGAACACTGAAGCTTTCTTT. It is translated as CAGSSVGPLMNTEAFF.

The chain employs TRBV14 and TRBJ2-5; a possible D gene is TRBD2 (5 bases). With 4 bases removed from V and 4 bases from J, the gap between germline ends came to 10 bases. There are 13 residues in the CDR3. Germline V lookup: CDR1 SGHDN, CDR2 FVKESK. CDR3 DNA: TGTGCCAGCAGCCTGGACTGGGGAGAGACCCAGTACTTC. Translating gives CASSLDWGETQYF.

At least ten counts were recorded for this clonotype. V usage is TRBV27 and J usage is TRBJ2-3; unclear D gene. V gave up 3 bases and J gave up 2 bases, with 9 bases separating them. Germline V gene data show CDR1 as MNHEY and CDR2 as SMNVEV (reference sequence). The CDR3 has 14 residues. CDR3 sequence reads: CASSLGSYTDTQYF. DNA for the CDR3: TGTGCCAGCAGTTTGGGCAGTTACACAGATACGCAGTATTTT.

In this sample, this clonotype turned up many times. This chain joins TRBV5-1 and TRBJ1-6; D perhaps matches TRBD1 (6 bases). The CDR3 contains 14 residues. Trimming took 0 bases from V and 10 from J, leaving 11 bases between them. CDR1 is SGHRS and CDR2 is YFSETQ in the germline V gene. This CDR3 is CASSLDRAGSPLHF. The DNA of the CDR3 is TGCGCCAGCAGCTTGGACAGGGCTGGGTCACCCCTCCACTTT.

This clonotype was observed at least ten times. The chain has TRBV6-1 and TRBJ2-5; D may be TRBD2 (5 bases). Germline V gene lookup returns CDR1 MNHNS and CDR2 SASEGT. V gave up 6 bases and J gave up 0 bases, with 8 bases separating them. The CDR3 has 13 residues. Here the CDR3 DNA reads TGTGCCAGCAGGGAGGACTACCAAGAGACCCAGTACTTC. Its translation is CASREDYQETQYF.

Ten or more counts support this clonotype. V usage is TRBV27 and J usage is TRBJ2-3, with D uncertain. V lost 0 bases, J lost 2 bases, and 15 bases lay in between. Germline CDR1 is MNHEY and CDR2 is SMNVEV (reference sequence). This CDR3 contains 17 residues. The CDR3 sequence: CASSLSVGSVYTDTQYF. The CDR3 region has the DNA TGTGCCAGCAGTTTATCGGTGGGTTCAGTCTACACAGATACGCAGTATTTT.

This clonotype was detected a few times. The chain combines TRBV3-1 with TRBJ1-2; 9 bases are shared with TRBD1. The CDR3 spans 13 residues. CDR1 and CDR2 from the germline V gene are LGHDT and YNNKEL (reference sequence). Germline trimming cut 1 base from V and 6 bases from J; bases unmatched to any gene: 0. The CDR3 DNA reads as TGTGCCAGCAGCCAAGGGACAGGGGATGGCTACACCTTC. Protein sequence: CASSQGTGDGYTF.

CDR3 residues: CASSVSGDTEAFF. CDR3 nucleotide sequence: TGTGCCAGCAGCGTTAGTGGGGACACTGAAGCTTTCTTT. The chain uses TRBV9 and TRBJ1-1; D unresolved. The CDR3 covers 13 residues. Germline V lookup: CDR1 SGDLS, CDR2 YYNGEE. Trimming left V 2 bases short and J 3 bases short, with 8 bases between.

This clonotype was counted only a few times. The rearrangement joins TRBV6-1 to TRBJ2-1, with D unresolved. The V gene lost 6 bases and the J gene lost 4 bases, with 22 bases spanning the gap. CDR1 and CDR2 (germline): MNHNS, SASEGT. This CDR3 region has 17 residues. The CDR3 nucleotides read TGTGCCAGCAGCCCACCCCCTGGGCCCCTATCTTACAATGAGCAGTTCTTC. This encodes CASSPPPGPLSYNEQFF.

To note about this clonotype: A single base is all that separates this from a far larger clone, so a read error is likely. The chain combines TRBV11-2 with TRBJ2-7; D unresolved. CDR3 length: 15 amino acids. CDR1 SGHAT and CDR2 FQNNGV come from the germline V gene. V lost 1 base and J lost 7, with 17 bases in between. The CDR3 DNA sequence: TGTGCCAGCAGCTTAGTGGTAGGGCCGGGCGATGAGCAGTACTTC. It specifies CASSLVVGPGDEQYF. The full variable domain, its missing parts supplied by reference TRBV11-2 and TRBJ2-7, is EAGVAQSPRYKIIEKRQSVAFWCNPISGHATLYWYQQILGQGPKLLIQFQNNGVVDDSQLPKDRFSAERLKGVDSTLKIQPAKLEDSAVYLCASSLVVGPGDEQYFGPGTRLTVT.

CDR3 region: CASSQETGIGYNEQFF. The CDR3 DNA reads TGTGCCAGCAGCCAAGAGACAGGGATCGGCTACAATGAGCAGTTCTTC. This chain connects TRBV3-1 to TRBJ2-1, with 7 bases aligning to TRBD1. V dropped 0 bases and J dropped 3; count of bases not matched to a gene: 5. This CDR3 spans 16 amino acids. The germline V gene has CDR1 LGHDT and CDR2 YNNKEL (reference sequence).

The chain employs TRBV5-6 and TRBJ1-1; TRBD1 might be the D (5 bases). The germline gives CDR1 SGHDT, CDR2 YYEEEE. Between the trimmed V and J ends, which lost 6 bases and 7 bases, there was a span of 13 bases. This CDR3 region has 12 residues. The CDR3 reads CASTGGGVEAFF. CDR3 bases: TGTGCCAGCACCGGGGGGGGGGTTGAAGCTTTCTTT.

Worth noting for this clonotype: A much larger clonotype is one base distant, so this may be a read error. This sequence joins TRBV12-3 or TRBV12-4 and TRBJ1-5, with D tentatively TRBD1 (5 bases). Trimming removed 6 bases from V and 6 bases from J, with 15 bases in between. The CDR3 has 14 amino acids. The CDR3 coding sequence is TGTGCCAGCAGGGGACTGGGAGGTCGTCAGCCCCAGCATTTT. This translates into CASRGLGGRQPQHF.

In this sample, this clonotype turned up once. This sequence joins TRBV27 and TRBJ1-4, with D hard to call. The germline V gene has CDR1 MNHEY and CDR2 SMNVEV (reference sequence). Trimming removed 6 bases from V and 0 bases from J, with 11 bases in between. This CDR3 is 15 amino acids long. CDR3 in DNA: TGTGCCAGCAGAGAGATCGGTTCAACTAATGAAAAACTGTTTTTT. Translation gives CASREIGSTNEKLFF.

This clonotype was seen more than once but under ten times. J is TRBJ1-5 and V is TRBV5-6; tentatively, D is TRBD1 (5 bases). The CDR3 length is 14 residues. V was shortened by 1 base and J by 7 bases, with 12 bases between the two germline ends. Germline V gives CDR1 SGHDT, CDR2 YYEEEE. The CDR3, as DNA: TGTGCCAGCAGCTTGCTAGGGGTAGTCCAGCCCCAGCATTTT. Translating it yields CASSLLGVVQPQHF. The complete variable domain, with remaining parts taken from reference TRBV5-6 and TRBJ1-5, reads DAGVTQSPTHLIKTRGQQVTLRCSPKSGHDTVSWYQQALGQGPQFIFQYYEEEERQRGNFPDRFSGHQFPNYSSELNVNALLLGDSALYLCASSLLGVVQPQHFGDGTRLSIL.

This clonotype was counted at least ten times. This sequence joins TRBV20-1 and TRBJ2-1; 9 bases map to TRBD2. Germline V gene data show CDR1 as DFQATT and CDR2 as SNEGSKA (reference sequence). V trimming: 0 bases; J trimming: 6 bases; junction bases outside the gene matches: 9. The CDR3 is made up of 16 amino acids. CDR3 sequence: CSARDSLAGTANEQFF. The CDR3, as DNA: TGCAGTGCTAGAGATTCCCTAGCGGGAACGGCCAATGAGCAGTTCTTC.

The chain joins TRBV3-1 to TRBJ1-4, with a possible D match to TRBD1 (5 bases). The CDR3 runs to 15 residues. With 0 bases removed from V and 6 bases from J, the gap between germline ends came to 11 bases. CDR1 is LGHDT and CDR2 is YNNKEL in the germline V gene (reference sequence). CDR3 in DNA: TGTGCCAGCAGCCAAGAGCCAGGGAGGGATGAAAAACTGTTTTTT. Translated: CASSQEPGRDEKLFF.

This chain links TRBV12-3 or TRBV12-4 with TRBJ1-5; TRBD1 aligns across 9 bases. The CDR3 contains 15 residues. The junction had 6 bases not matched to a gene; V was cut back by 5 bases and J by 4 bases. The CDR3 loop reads CASSRGTGINQPQHF. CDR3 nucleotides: TGTGCCAGCAGTCGAGGGACAGGGATTAATCAGCCCCAGCATTTT.

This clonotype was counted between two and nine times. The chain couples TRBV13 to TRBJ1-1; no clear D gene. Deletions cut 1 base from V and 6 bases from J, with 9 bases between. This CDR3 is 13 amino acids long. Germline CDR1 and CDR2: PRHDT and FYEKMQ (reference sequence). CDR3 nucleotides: TGTGCCAGCAGCTTAGATTTGGGAGCTGAAGCTTTCTTT. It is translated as CASSLDLGAEAFF.

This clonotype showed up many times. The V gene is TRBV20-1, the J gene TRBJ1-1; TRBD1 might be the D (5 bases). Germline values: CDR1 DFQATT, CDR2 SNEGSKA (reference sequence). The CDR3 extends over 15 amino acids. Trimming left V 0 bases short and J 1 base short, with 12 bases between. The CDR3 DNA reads TGCAGTGCTAGAGATTCCGGGGCGGGGAACACTGAAGCTTTCTTT. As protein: CSARDSGAGNTEAFF.

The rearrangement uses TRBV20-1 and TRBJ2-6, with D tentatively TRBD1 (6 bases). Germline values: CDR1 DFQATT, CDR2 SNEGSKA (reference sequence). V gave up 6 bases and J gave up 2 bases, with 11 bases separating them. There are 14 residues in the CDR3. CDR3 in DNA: TGCAGTGCAAACAGGGAAACTGGGGCCAACGTCCTGACTTTC. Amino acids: CSANRETGANVLTF.

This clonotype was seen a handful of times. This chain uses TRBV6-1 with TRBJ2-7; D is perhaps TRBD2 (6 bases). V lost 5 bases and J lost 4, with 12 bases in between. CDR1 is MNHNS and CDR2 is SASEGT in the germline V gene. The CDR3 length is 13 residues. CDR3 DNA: TGTGCCAGCAGTCGACTAGAGGAATACGAGCAGTACTTC. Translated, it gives CASSRLEEYEQYF.